This T cell receptor beta chain was sequenced in a study of shared clonotypes between healthy human individuals (dated by TCRdb to about 2020). For the study in its entirety: The cohort included three men and a couple of women between 18 and 49 years of age. The study deeply sequenced blood TCR repertoires of about 5 healthy adults to estimate repertoire size and the extent of clonotype sharing between individuals. To increase sequencing depth and limit assay-specific biases, TCR repertoire library preparation and sequencing were carried out by different laboratories using diverse techniques. For each donor, CD4 naive and CD4 memory were each given three plates, CD8 naive was given two plates, and CD8 memory was given one plate. Per donor, leukapheresis produced somewhere between about 0.94 and 9 billion PBMCs. Overall study outcomes, separate from this receptor: Because the study included a small number of donors, the genetic and exposure-history diversity represented was limited. Sampling was limited to blood, and TCR repertoires in tissue likely differ from TCR repertoires in blood. Rarefaction of sorted-subset datasets indicated incomplete sequencing despite the large sequencing depth. Compared with non-shared clonotypes, the clonotypes found in all four sorted-subset donors had higher generation probabilities. Pairwise subsampling indicated that sequencing depth was expected to affect the degree of clonotype sharing among donors. Estimated clonotype richness was generally larger for naive than for memory subsets. Across a few donors, roughly 5.1% of naive CD4, approximately 3.6% of naive CD8, about 2% of memory CD4, and around 0.4% of memory CD8 clonotypes were shared.

On this clone: Its specific antigen is unknown. No per-base quality is available; no much larger clone lies one base away.

Using the deep immunoSEQ assay, multiplex PCR amplified TCR CDR3 regions from genomic DNA. Extracted genomic DNA from each cell subset was distributed evenly across all wells of several immunoSEQ 96-well plates, and each plate was treated as a replicate. For sorted subsets, approximately 200 ng of genomic DNA, equivalent to some 30,000 T cell genomes, went into each replicate PCR. The purified libraries were quantified using a Qubit 3.0 fluorometer, sized with a Bioanalyzer 2100, and then quantified again using the KAPA Library Quantification kit. Every immunoSEQ 96-well plate was sequenced on a separate single-read 150-cycle Illumina NextSeq 550 flow cell. The original methods were these. Because the immunoSEQ output included only junctional sequences and no quality scores, the filtering could not be the same as the filtering used for full-length reads. Sequences were annotated with PyIR, a Python wrapper for IgBLAST v1.9, using IMGT germline references to assign V/J genes and CDR3. Reads were filtered out if the reads had weak V/J assignments (E-value above 1e-6), no CDR3, stop codons, out-of-frame junctions, or ambiguous translated residues. A V3J clonotype was defined by an identical inferred V gene, J gene, and CDR3 amino acid sequence. Percentage overlap between repertoires was calculated by dividing the number of shared unique clonotypes by the size of the smaller repertoire. Repertoire richness was assessed with RTK rarefaction, the Chao1 estimator, and Recon v2.1 estimates of unobserved clonotypes. Generation probabilities were computed with OLGA for all TCRbeta clonotypes obtained by the gDNA method from several donors. Not all clones reach the TCRdb copy of this immuneACCESS table, which keeps in-frame sequences only. Checked studies attribute under half of the gap to unresolved V genes and leave the rest unexplained. V and J calls plus clone size are reproduced from that table; the DNA served to infer D and trimming. The sample yields about 800,000 clones; about 97% were counted once. The top ten constitute under 0.25% of the sample.

CD8 naive samples were obtained by positive selection for CCR7 among CD45RO-negative cells, yielding a CD45RA+CCR7+ population from which TemRA cells were excluded. Donors were healthy HIV-negative adults with no recently reported acute infections or vaccinations. All donors were Caucasian adults living in Nashville, Tennessee, USA. Blood was collected by leukapheresis, and PBMCs were isolated by Ficoll-Histopaque density gradient centrifugation and then cryopreserved in liquid nitrogen vapor phase. Analytical flow cytometry was used to check the purity and quantity of each magnetically sorted T cell population. Genomic DNA was isolated from each sorted fraction and quantified by UV absorbance on a Nanodrop 2000c. Trimming removed 4 bases from V and 6 bases from J, leaving 16 bases between the germline ends. Taken from cysteine to phenylalanine, the CDR3 has 14 residues. Just the 42-base CDR3 DNA is kept, in frame starting at base 1. Reading the germline V gene gives CDR1 MNHNS and CDR2 SASEGT.

The sequence was collected from a man under 40 in good health. Sequencing was done on a sample of naive CD8+ T cells sorted from blood. Explained via the paper, the cell subset or site label denotes: CD45RA+CCR7+. The chain is encoded by TRBV6-1 joined to TRBJ2-7, with a tentative D gene TRBD2 over 6 matching bases. The DNA is as follows: TGTGCCAGCAGTGGGTCCTCGGGAGAGGGCGAGCAGTACTTC. This encodes CASSGSSGEGEQYF.